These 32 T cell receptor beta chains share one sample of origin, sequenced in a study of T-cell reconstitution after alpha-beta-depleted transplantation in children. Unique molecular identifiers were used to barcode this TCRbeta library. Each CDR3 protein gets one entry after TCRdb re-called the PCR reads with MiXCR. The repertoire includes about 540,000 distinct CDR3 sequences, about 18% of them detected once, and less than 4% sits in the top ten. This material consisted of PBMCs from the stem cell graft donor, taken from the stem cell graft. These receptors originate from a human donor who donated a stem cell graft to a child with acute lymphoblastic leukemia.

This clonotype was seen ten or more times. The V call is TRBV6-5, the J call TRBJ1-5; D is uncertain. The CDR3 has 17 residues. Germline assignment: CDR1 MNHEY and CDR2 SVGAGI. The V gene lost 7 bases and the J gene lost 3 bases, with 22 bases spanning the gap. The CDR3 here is CASKIRAADLFNQPQHF. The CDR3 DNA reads TGTGCCAGCAAAATTCGCGCGGCAGACCTCTTCAATCAGCCCCAGCATTTT.

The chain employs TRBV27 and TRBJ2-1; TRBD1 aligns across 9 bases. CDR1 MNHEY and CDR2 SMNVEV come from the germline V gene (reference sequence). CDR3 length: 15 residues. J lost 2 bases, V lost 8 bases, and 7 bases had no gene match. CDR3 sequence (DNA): TGTGCCAGCCTCGGACAGGGGAGAACCTACAATGAGCAGTTCTTC. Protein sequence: CASLGQGRTYNEQFF.

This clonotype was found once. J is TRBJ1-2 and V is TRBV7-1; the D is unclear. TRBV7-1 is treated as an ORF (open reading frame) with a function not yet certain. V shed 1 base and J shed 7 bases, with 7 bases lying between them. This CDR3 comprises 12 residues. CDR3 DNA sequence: TGTGCCAGCAGCTCAGGGTCGGCTGGCTACACCTTC. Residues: CASSSGSAGYTF.

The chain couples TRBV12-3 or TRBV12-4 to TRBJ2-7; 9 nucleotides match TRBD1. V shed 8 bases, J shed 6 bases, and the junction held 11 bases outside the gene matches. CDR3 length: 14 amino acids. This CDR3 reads CASVDRDRVGEQYF. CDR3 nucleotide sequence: TGTGCCAGCGTTGATCGGGACAGGGTAGGCGAGCAGTACTTC.

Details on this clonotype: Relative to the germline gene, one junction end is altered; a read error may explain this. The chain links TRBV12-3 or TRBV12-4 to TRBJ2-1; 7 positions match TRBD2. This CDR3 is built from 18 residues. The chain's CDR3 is CASCLWGLADNSYNEQFF. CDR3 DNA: TGTGCCAGCTGTTTATGGGGCCTAGCGGATAACTCCTACAATGAGCAGTTCTTC.

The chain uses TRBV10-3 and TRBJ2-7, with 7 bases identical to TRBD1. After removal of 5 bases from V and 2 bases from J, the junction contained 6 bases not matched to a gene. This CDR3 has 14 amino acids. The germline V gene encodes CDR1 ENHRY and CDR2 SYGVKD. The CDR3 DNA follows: TGTGCCATCAGTAGGGGGCTTGGGGCCTACGAGCAGTACTTC. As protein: CAISRGLGAYEQYF.

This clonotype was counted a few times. As DNA, the CDR3 is TGTGCCAGCAGCTTAAGGGACAGGGGGCAGATCGTCCCAGGCGAGCAGTACTTC. This codes for CASSLRDRGQIVPGEQYF. The gene calls are TRBV11-1 and TRBJ2-7; 12 bases agree with TRBD1. The length of the CDR3 is 18 residues. Germline-derived CDR1 and CDR2 are SGHAT and FQDESV (reference sequence). The trim removed 2 bases at V and 6 bases at J, leaving 14 bases unmatched.

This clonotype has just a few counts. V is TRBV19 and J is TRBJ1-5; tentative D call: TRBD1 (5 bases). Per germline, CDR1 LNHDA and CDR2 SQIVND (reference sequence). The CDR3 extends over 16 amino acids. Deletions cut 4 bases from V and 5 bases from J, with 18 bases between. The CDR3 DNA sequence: TGTGCCAGTAGTACAGGGCTGACAGCTATTCATCAGCCCCAGCATTTT. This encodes CASSTGLTAIHQPQHF.

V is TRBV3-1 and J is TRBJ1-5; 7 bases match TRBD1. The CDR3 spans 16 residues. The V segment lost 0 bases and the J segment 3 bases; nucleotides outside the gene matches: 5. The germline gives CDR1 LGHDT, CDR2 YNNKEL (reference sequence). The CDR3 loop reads CASSQDVGQPNQPQHF. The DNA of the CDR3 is TGTGCCAGCAGCCAAGATGTGGGACAGCCCAATCAGCCCCAGCATTTT.

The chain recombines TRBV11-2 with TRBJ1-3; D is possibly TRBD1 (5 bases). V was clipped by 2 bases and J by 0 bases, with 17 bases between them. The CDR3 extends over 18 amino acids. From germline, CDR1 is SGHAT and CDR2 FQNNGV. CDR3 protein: CASSLWGPTDDSGNTIYF. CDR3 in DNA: TGTGCCAGCAGCTTATGGGGACCGACCGACGACTCTGGAAACACCATATATTTT.

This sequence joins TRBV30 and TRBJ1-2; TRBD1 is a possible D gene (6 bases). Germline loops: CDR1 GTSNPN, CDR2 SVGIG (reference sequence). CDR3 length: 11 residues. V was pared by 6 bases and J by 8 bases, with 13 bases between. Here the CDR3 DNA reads TGTGCCTGCAGGGGTGGGGGAGGCTACACCTTC. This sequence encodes CACRGGGGYTF.

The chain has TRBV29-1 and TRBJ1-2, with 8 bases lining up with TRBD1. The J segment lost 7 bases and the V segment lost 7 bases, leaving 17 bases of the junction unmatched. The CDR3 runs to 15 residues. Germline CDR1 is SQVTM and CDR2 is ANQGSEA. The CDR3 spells CSARTPGQEIGGYTF. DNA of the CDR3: TGCAGCGCCCGTACACCGGGACAGGAGATCGGTGGCTACACCTTC. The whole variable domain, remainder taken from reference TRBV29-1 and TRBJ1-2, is SAVISQKPSRDICQRGTSLTIQCQVDSQVTMMFWYRQQPGQSLTLIATANQGSEATYESGFVIDKFPISRPNLTFSTLTVSNMSPEDSSIYLCSARTPGQEIGGYTFGSGTRLTVV.

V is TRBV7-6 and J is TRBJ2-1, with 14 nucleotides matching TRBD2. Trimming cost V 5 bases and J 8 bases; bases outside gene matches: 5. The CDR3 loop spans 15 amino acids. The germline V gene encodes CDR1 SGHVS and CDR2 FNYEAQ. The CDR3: CASSAGLAGVYEQFF. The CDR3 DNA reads TGTGCCAGCAGCGCGGGACTAGCGGGAGTGTATGAGCAGTTCTTC.

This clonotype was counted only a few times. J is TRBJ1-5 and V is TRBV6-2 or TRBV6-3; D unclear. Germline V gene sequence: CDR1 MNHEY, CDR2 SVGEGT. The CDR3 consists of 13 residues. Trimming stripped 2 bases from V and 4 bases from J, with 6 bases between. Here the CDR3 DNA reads TGTGCCAGCAGTTACGTAAAGAATCAGCCCCAGCATTTT. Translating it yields CASSYVKNQPQHF.

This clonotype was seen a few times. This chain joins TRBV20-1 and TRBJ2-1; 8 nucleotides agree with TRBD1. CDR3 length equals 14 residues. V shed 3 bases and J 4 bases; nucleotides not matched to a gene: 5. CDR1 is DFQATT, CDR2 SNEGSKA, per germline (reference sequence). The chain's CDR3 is CSASRTGNYNEQFF. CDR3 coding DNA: TGCAGTGCTAGCCGGACAGGGAATTACAATGAGCAGTTCTTC.

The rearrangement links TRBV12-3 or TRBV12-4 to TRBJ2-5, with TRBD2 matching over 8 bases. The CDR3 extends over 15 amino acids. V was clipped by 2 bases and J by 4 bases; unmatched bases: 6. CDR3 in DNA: TGTGCCAGCAGTTTACAAGCGGGAGATGGAGAGACCCAGTACTTC. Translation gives CASSLQAGDGETQYF.

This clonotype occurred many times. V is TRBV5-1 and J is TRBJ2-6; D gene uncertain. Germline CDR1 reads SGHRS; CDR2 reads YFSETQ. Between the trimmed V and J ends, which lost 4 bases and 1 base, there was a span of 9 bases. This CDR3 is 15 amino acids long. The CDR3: CASSLEYSGANVLTF. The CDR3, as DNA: TGCGCCAGCAGCCTGGAATATTCTGGGGCCAACGTCCTGACTTTC. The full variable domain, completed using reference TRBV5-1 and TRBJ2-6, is KAGVTQTPRYLIKTRGQQVTLSCSPISGHRSVSWYQQTPGQGLQFLFEYFSETQRNKGNFPGRFSGRQFSNSRSEMNVSTLELGDSALYLCASSLEYSGANVLTFGAGSRLTVL.

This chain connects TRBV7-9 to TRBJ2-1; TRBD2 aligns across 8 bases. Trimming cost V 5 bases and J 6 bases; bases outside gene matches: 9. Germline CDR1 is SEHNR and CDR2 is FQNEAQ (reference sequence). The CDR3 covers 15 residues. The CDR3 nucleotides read TGTGCCAGCAGCACCGCGGGGGGATTAGGCAATGAGCAGTTCTTC. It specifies CASSTAGGLGNEQFF.

The CDR3 here is CASSYLRAGVNDTQYF. CDR3 nucleotides: TGTGCCAGCAGTTACCTGAGAGCGGGAGTCAATGATACGCAGTATTTT. The chain employs TRBV6-2 or TRBV6-3 and TRBJ2-3, with 8 bases aligning to TRBD2. V gave up 2 bases and J gave up 6 bases; unmatched junction bases: 10. CDR1 and CDR2 from the germline V gene are MNHEY and SVGEGT. The CDR3 is made up of 16 amino acids.

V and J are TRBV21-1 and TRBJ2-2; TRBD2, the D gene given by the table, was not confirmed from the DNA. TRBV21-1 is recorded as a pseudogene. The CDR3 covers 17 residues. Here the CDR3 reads CASSKAGASGRPGELFF. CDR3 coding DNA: TGTGCCAGCAGCAAAGCGGGTGCTAGCGGGAGACCCGGGGAGCTGTTTTTT.

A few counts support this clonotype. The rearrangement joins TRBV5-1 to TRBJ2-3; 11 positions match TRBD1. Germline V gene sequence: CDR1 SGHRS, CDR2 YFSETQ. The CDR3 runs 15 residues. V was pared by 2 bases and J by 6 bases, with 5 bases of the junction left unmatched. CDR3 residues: CASSFWDRGADTQYF. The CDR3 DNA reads TGCGCCAGCAGCTTCTGGGACAGGGGGGCGGATACGCAGTATTTT. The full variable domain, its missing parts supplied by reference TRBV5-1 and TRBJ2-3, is KAGVTQTPRYLIKTRGQQVTLSCSPISGHRSVSWYQQTPGQGLQFLFEYFSETQRNKGNFPGRFSGRQFSNSRSEMNVSTLELGDSALYLCASSFWDRGADTQYFGPGTRLTVL.

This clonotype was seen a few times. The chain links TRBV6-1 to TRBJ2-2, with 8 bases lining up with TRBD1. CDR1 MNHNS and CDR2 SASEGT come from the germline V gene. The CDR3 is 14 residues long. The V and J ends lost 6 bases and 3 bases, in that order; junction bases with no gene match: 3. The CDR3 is CASRQDRDTGELFF. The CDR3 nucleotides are TGTGCCAGCAGGCAGGACAGGGACACCGGGGAGCTGTTTTTT.

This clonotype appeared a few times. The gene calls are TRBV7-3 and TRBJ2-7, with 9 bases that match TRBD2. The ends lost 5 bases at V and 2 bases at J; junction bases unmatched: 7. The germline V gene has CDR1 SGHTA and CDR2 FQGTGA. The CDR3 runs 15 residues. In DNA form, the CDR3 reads TGTGCCAGCAGCGCGTCTAGCGGGGCCCCCTACGAGCAGTACTTC. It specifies CASSASSGAPYEQYF.

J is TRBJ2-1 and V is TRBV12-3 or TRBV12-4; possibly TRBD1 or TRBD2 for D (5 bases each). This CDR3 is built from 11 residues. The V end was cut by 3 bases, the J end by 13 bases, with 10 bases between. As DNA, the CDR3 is TGTGCCAGCAGTTTTAGCGACAGTCAGTTCTTC. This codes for CASSFSDSQFF.

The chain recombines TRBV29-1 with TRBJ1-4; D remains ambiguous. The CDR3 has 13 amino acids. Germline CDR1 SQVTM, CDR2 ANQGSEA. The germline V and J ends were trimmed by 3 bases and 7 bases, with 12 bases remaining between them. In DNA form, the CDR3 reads TGCAGCGTTGATGGGGTTTCTGGTGAAAAACTGTTTTTT. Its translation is CSVDGVSGEKLFF.

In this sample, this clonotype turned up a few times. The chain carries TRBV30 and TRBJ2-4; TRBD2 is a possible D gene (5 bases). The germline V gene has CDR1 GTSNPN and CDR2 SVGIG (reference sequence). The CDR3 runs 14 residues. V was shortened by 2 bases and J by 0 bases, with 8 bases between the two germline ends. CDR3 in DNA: TGTGCCTGGAGTCCAGGACTAGCCAAAAACATTCAGTACTTC. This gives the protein CAWSPGLAKNIQYF.

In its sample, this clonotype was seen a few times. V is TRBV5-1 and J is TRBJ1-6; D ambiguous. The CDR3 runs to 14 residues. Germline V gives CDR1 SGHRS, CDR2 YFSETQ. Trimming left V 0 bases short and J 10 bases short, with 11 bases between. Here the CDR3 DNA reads TGCGCCAGCAGCTTGGGAAGGGAAAGCTCACCCCTCCACTTT. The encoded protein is CASSLGRESSPLHF.

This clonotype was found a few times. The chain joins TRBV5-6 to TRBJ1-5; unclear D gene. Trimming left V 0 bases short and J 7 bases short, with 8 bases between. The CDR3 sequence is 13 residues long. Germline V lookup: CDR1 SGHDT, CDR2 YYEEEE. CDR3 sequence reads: CASSLEMDQPQHF. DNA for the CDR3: TGTGCCAGCAGCTTGGAGATGGACCAGCCCCAGCATTTT.

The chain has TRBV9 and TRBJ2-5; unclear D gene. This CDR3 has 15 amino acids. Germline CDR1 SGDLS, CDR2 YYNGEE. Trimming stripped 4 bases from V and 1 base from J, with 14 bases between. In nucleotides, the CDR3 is TGTGCCAGCAGCTCCCGAAAGATCGGCCAAGAGACCCAGTACTTC. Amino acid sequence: CASSSRKIGQETQYF.

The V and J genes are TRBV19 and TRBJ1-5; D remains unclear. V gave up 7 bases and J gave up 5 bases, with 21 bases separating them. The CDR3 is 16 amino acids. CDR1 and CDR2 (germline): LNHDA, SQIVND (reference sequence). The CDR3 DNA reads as TGTGCCAGTACGCCACTTCTCTCGGTAAGGGATCAGCCCCAGCATTTT. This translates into CASTPLLSVRDQPQHF. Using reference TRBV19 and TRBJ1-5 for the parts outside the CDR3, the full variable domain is DGGITQSPKYLFRKEGQNVTLSCEQNLNHDAMYWYRQDPGQGLRLIYYSQIVNDFQKGDIAEGYSVSREKKESFPLTVTSAQKNPTAFYLCASTPLLSVRDQPQHFGDGTRLSIL.

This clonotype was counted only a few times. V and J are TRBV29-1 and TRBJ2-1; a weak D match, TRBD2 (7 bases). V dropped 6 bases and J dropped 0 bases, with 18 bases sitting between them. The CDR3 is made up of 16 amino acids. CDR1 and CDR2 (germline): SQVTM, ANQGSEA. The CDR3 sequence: CSVLGGPSSSYNEQFF. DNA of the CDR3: TGCAGCGTGCTGGGGGGGCCATCGAGCTCCTACAATGAGCAGTTCTTC.

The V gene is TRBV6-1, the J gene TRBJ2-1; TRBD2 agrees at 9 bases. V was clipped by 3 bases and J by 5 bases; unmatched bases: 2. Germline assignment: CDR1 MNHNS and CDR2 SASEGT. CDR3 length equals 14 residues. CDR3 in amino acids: CASSEAGGNNEQFF. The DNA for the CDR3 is TGTGCCAGCAGTGAGGCGGGAGGGAACAATGAGCAGTTCTTC.